The clone carrying this T cell receptor (beta chain) was observed many times. Its antigen remains unknown. This specimen belongs to a study of early T cells in non-severe SARS-CoV-2 infection. Turning to the study itself: Sequencing was performed on bulk RNA from unsorted whole blood, leaving chains unpaired.

Separate cDNA molecules each had unique molecular identifiers attached to them. Via MiXCR, TCRdb re-called the 5' RACE reads, giving one row per CDR3 protein. The sample holds tens of thousands of distinct CDR3 sequences, less than 6.5% seen once. Study-level results: Matching results from VDJdb favored anti-spike CD8 responses, leaving private and CD4 specificities undetected.

The CDR3 runs to 16 residues. V shed 2 bases and J shed 6 bases, with 19 bases lying between them. Per the germline V gene, CDR1 is KGHSH and CDR2 is LQKENI. The chain joins TRBV18 to TRBJ1-2, with a tentative D call TRBD1 (6 bases). The specimen comprised whole blood, sampled at baseline. This TCR derives from an adult who was a healthcare worker with PCR-confirmed SARS-CoV-2 infection or an uninfected control (not recorded which). As DNA, the CDR3 is TGTGCCAGCTCACCAAGAGTTTGGTCTTCAGGGGATGGCTACACCTTC. Its translation is CASSPRVWSSGDGYTF.